This note documents a single TCR beta chain sequence. As yet, its antigen is unknown. The sample comes from a study of T cell responses to AZD1222 COVID-19 vaccine. Study-wide points: Spike-specific TCR breadth and depth grew following two AZD1222 doses.

Looked up from germline, CDR1 is SGHAT and CDR2 is FQNNGV. The CDR3 consists of 15 residues. The germline V and J ends were trimmed by 0 bases and 13 bases, with 22 bases remaining between them. Clones were read by immunoSEQ multiplex PCR, and TCRdb kept only the in-frame ones, dropping some. The sample holds approximately 260,000 clones, over 85% seen once. The TCR comes from an adult in good health. The V and J genes are TRBV11-2 and TRBJ2-7, with a possible D match to TRBD2 (6 bases). The sequences come from peripheral blood, collected on day 0 of AZD1222 vaccination. In nucleotides, the CDR3 is TGTGCCAGCAGCTTAGAACCCTCGGGGGTTGCCCGAGCATACTTC. Translating it yields CASSLEPSGVARAYF.